The clone carrying this TCR beta chain appeared a few times. Antigen specificity is unknown. Germline V gene sequence: CDR1 SQVTM, CDR2 ANQGSEA. The CDR3 covers 13 residues. Trimming removed 7 bases at V and 6 bases at J, with 17 bases between. This record belongs to a study of T cells in Graves' hyperthyroidism and ophthalmopathy. Study-wide findings and caveats: Most thyroid clonotypes expanded above 0.001 appeared in blood too. Stable hyperthyroidism was separated from ophthalmopathy by a model based on 13 V-J features.

Participants, patients aged 18 to 65, had newly diagnosed hyperthyroidism with a duration under 2 months. Based on clinical symptoms, serum thyroxine and TRAb, thyroid ultrasound and orbital computed tomography, diagnoses were reached. The TCR beta CDR3 regions underwent amplification using RNA transcripts as the source. Carried out on the TCR CDR3, a first-round RT-PCR used the HTBI primer set. TCRdb independently ran MiXCR on the multiplex PCR reads; one entry per CDR3 protein. The sample lists about 420,000 distinct CDR3 sequences, around a sixth occurring once. This chain connects TRBV29-1 to TRBJ2-3; D not resolved. Sequenced sample: blood. This clonotype was sampled from a woman aged 18-29 years with Graves' hyperthyroidism. CDR3 in amino acids: CSATDGFSDTQYF. The CDR3 nucleotides read TGCAGCGCCACGGACGGCTTCTCGGATACGCAGTATTTT.